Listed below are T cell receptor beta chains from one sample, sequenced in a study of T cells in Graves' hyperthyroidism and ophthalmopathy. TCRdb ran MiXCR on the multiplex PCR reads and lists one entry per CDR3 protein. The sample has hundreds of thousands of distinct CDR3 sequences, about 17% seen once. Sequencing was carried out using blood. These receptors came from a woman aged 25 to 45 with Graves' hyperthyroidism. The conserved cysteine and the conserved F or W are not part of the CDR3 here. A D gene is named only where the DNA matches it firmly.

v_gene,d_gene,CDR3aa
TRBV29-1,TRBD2,SVIKRLAGGEQF
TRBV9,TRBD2,ASSASPLAGGYNEQF
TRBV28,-,ASSFIAGTNEKLF
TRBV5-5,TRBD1,ASSFRDRDGYT
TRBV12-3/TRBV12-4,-,ASSLEGLGAF
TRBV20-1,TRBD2,SARGLAGHNEQF
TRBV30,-,AWSVHGRGYEQY
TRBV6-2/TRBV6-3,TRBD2,ASEGWKLADQETQY
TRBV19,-,ASSFRRRPLTPVAPKNEKLF
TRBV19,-,ASSTGPLGGTEQF
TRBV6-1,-,ASRPGPSNYGYT
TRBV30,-,AWSVRRAGELF
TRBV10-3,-,AISEWSTEAF
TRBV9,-,ASSAVGDEQF
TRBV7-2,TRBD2,ASSLDRAGVSDTQY
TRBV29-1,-,SGPGRTHNEQF
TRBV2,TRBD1,ASSGDSWQETQY
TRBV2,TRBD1,ASRRTGSNTGELF
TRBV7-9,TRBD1,ASSLDRGGSSYNEQF
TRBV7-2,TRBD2,ASSLARARERSDTQY
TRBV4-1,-,ASSQGTIAPSGNTIY
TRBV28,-,ASSEGVDSDTQY
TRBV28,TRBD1,ASRPYRGLDGYT
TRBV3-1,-,ASSQVYTGELF
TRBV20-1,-,SAALGGNTEAF